This T cell receptor beta chain appears in the sequencing data of a study of shared clonotypes between healthy human individuals. Regarding the study as a whole: Generation probabilities were higher for clonotypes shared across all four sorted-subset donors than for unshared ones.

On this clone: Its specificity is unknown. Its ends do not fully match the called genes, so a read error is possible.

The CDR3 runs to 13 residues. Germline assignment: CDR1 GTSNPN and CDR2 SVGIG (reference sequence). The assay was immunoSEQ multiplex PCR, and TCRdb's table has in-frame clones only and misses some. The sample records around 1.1 million clones, around 78% being singletons. This chain links TRBV30 with TRBJ2-3; a possible D gene is TRBD2 (5 bases). The receptor comes from a man between 18 and 29 years old in good health. Some clones in this sample may be carry-over from other donors' samples. Source material: memory CD4+ T cells from PBMCs. Subset of the sample: CD45RA-negative fraction. In DNA form, the CDR3 reads TGCAGTTCGCTAGCCTACATCGGCGATACGCAGTATTTT. Protein: CSSLAYIGDTQYF.